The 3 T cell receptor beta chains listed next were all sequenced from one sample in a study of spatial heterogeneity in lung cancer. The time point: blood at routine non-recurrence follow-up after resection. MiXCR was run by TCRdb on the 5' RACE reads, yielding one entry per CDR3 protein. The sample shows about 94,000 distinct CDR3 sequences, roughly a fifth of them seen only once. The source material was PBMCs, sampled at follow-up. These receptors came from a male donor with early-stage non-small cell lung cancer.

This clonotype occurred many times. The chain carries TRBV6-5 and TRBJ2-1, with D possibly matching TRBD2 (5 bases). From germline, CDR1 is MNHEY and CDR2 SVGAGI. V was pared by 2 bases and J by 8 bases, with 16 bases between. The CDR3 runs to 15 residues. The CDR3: CASSYRRSLSDEQFF. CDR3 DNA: TGTGCCAGCAGTTACAGACGGTCTCTTAGCGATGAGCAGTTCTTC.

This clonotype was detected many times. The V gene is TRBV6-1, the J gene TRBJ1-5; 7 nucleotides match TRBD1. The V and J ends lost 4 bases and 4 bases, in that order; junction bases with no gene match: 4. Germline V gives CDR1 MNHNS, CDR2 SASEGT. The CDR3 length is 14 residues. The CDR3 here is CASSGGQFNQPQHF. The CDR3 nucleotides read TGTGCCAGCAGTGGGGGACAGTTTAATCAGCCCCAGCATTTT.

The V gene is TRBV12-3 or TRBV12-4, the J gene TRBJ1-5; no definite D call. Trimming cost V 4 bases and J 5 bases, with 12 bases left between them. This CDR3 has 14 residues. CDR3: CASSSTVTHQPQHF. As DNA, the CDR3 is TGTGCCAGCAGTTCCACAGTCACGCATCAGCCCCAGCATTTT.